This T cell receptor beta chain was found in a study of blood T cell repertoires in COVID-19. Study information: From the United States, Italy and Spain came samples of acute and convalescent COVID-19. PBMCs, B-cell-depleted T cells, or T cells were the source of the cDNA or gDNA that made up the material.

Generated by immunoSEQ multiplex PCR, the TCRdb table keeps only in-frame clones and is missing some. Of over 250,000 clones in the sample, 85% to 90% were seen once. This clone was found once. Trimming shortened V by 0 bases and J by 3 bases, and 16 bases separated the two germline ends. CDR3 length: 17 amino acids. The V gene's germline CDR1 is SGHDT and CDR2 YYEEEE. This TCR was sampled from a woman between 50 and 59 years old with COVID-19, enrolled during active disease. This sequence joins TRBV5-6 and TRBJ1-3; no clear D gene. Material: peripheral blood. CDR3 loop: CASSLGQLLAGGNTIYF. The CDR3 DNA follows: TGTGCCAGCAGCTTGGGTCAGCTCCTTGCAGGTGGAAACACCATATATTTT.